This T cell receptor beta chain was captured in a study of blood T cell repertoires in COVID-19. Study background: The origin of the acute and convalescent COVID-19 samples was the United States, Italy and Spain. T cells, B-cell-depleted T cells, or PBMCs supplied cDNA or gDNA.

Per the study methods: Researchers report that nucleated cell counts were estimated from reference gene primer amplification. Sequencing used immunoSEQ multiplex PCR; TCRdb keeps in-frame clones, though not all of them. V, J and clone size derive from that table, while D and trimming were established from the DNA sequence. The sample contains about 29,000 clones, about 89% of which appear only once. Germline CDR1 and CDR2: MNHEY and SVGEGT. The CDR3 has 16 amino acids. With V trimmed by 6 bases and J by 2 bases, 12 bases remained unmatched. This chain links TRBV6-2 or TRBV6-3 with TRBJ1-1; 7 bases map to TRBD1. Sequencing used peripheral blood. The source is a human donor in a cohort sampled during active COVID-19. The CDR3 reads CASSPRQGGVNTEAFF. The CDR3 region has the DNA TGTGCCAGCAGCCCCCGACAGGGTGGTGTAAACACTGAAGCTTTCTTT.